A single sample is the source of the 2 T cell receptor beta chains below, sequenced in a study of radiotherapy plus CTLA-4 blockade in lung cancer. TCRdb's copy holds only in-frame clones and misses some; the assay was immunoSEQ multiplex PCR. The sample contains roughly 100,000 clones, 82% of which appear only once. Sample: peripheral blood, taken from a patient treated with radiotherapy plus ipilimumab. All receptors come from a human donor with non-small cell lung cancer who had a partial response to radiotherapy plus ipilimumab.

This sequence joins TRBV6-4 and TRBJ2-3; 11 positions agree with TRBD2. The J segment lost 6 bases and the V segment lost 4 bases, leaving 0 bases of the junction unmatched. Germline V CDR1 and CDR2: MRHNA, SNTAGT. The CDR3 has 13 amino acids. CDR3 bases: TGTGCCAGCAGTGGGACTAGCGGGGATACGCAGTATTTT. Its protein is CASSGTSGDTQYF.

CDR3: CASSLFSYADGGYTGELFF. CDR3 nucleotide sequence: TGTGCCAGCAGCTTATTTTCCTATGCGGATGGGGGCTACACCGGGGAGCTGTTTTTT. The chain couples TRBV11-2 to TRBJ2-2, with D possibly TRBD1 on 6 matching bases. V lost 2 bases and J lost 3, with 22 bases in between. This CDR3 has 19 amino acids. CDR1 and CDR2 from the germline V gene are SGHAT and FQNNGV.